A single sample is the source of the 25 T cell receptor beta chains below, sequenced in a study of shared clonotypes between healthy human individuals. Method: immunoSEQ multiplex PCR; TCRdb's copy keeps in-frame clones and lacks some. The sample lists roughly 2.1 million clones, approximately 94% seen once, with under 2% in the top ten. Naivety among CD8 cells was defined by CD45RO negativity and positive CCR7 selection, thereby excluding terminally differentiated effector memory CD45RA+ cells. The sample taken for sequencing was naive CD8+ T cells from PBMCs. These receptors originate from a man between 18 and 35 years old in good health. Some clones in this sample may be carry-over from other donors' samples.

The chain combines TRBV2 with TRBJ2-2, with D maybe TRBD1 (6 bases). V shed 6 bases and J shed 3 bases, with 20 bases lying between them. The CDR3 extends over 17 amino acids. Germline V lookup: CDR1 SNHLY, CDR2 FYNNEI. This CDR3 is CASRREPGDPYTGELFF. DNA of the CDR3: TGTGCCAGCAGGAGAGAACCAGGGGATCCGTACACCGGGGAGCTGTTTTTT.

The CDR3: CASGSQTGADEQFF. The CDR3 region has the DNA TGTGCCAGCGGCTCACAAACAGGGGCTGATGAGCAGTTCTTC. This chain links TRBV9 with TRBJ2-1, with 7 nucleotides matching TRBD1. The CDR3 is 14 amino acids. Germline values: CDR1 SGDLS, CDR2 YYNGEE. J was trimmed by 8 bases and V by 7 bases; bases with no gene match: 12.

The chain couples TRBV27 to TRBJ2-4; D remains ambiguous. Germline loops: CDR1 MNHEY, CDR2 SMNVEV (reference sequence). The CDR3 covers 14 residues. Trimming removed 0 bases at V and 0 bases at J, with 3 bases between. CDR3 protein: CASSLSPAKNIQYF. The CDR3 DNA sequence: TGTGCCAGCAGTTTATCTCCAGCCAAAAACATTCAGTACTTC.

The rearrangement links TRBV4-3 to TRBJ2-1, with D perhaps matching TRBD2 (5 bases). Germline V gives CDR1 LGHNA, CDR2 YSLEER. Trimming removed 7 bases at V and 2 bases at J, with 15 bases between. The CDR3 has 15 residues. The CDR3 reads CASTHTERAYNEQFF. The CDR3 DNA reads as TGCGCCAGCACCCACACAGAGAGGGCCTACAATGAGCAGTTCTTC.

The chain recombines TRBV5-1 with TRBJ1-2; TRBD1 matches at 9 bases. The V and J ends lost 0 bases and 3 bases, in that order; junction bases with no gene match: 9. The CDR3 covers 17 residues. Germline V gene lookup returns CDR1 SGHRS and CDR2 YFSETQ. The chain's CDR3 is CASSLDPGTGIYYGYTF. CDR3 in DNA: TGCGCCAGCAGCTTGGATCCAGGGACAGGGATCTACTATGGCTACACCTTC.

This sequence joins TRBV27 and TRBJ2-7; D is unresolved. V gave up 2 bases and J gave up 0 bases, with 5 bases separating them. This CDR3 is built from 13 residues. Germline CDR1 MNHEY, CDR2 SMNVEV (reference sequence). The CDR3 nucleotides read TGTGCCAGCAGTTTAGTAGCCTCCTACGAGCAGTACTTC. Translated, it gives CASSLVASYEQYF.

This chain joins TRBV28 and TRBJ1-2; D not resolved. V was trimmed by 7 bases and J by 4 bases, leaving 22 bases between them. Germline CDR1 MDHEN, CDR2 SYDVKM. CDR3 length: 16 amino acids. CDR3: CASTLMAGGFVYGYTF. CDR3 sequence (DNA): TGTGCCAGCACCCTGATGGCAGGAGGGTTTGTCTATGGCTACACCTTC.

On this clone itself: In the same sample, other DNA sequences code for this CDR3. The chain is built from TRBV5-1 and TRBJ2-7, with a possible D match to TRBD1 (5 bases). Trimming shortened V by 0 bases and J by 3 bases, and 10 bases separated the two germline ends. Germline CDR1 is SGHRS and CDR2 is YFSETQ. CDR3 size: 14 residues. The CDR3 here is CASSLGQGNYEQYF. In nucleotides, the CDR3 is TGCGCCAGCAGCTTGGGGCAGGGCAACTACGAGCAGTACTTC.

The chain links TRBV5-1 to TRBJ2-3; 7 bases align to TRBD2. Per the germline V gene, CDR1 is SGHRS and CDR2 is YFSETQ. The CDR3 totals 13 residues. Trimming cost V 7 bases and J 4 bases; bases outside gene matches: 6. The CDR3, as DNA: TGCGCCAGCTGGGGGGGAGGCGCAGATACGCAGTATTTT. It is translated as CASWGGGADTQYF. Variable domain in full (rest from reference TRBV5-1 and TRBJ2-3): KAGVTQTPRYLIKTRGQQVTLSCSPISGHRSVSWYQQTPGQGLQFLFEYFSETQRNKGNFPGRFSGRQFSNSRSEMNVSTLELGDSALYLCASWGGGADTQYFGPGTRLTVL.

The CDR3 region is CASSIRKGVGSGNTIYF. The CDR3 region has the DNA TGTGCCAGTAGTATCCGTAAGGGGGTAGGCTCTGGAAACACCATATATTTT. This chain links TRBV19 with TRBJ1-3; tentatively, D is TRBD1 (6 bases). The V and J ends lost 3 bases and 0 bases respectively, with 15 bases between them. This CDR3 has 17 residues. Germline lookup yields CDR1 LNHDA and CDR2 SQIVND (reference sequence).

The J gene is TRBJ2-3, the V gene TRBV7-9; maybe TRBD1 (6 bases). CDR1 and CDR2 from the germline V gene are SEHNR and FQNEAQ (reference sequence). The CDR3 contains 14 residues. The germline V and J ends were trimmed by 3 bases and 3 bases, with 10 bases remaining between them. CDR3: CASSFRDRTDTQYF. The CDR3, as DNA: TGTGCCAGCAGCTTCCGTGACAGGACAGATACGCAGTATTTT.

About this clone itself: The same CDR3 is also encoded by other DNA sequences in this sample. This chain uses TRBV4-1 with TRBJ2-7; the match to TRBD2 covers 8 bases. Germline V gives CDR1 MGHRA, CDR2 YSYEKL. After removal of 1 base from V and 0 bases from J, the junction contained 2 bases not matched to a gene. This CDR3 is built from 15 residues. CDR3: CASSQGLATSYEQYF. CDR3 DNA sequence: TGCGCCAGCAGCCAAGGACTAGCGACCTCCTACGAGCAGTACTTC.

The rearrangement uses TRBV28 and TRBJ2-1, with D uncertain. In germline, CDR1 is MDHEN, CDR2 SYDVKM. CDR3 length: 12 amino acids. The V end was cut by 3 bases, the J end by 6 bases, with 6 bases between. CDR3 bases: TGTGCCAGCAGTTTTTGGGGCAATGAGCAGTTCTTC. Amino acids: CASSFWGNEQFF.

This rearrangement joins TRBV18 to TRBJ2-5, with D maybe TRBD2 (6 bases). Germline V CDR1 and CDR2: KGHSH, LQKENI. Trimming cost V 2 bases and J 5 bases, with 18 bases left between them. The CDR3 sequence is 16 residues long. Written as DNA, the CDR3 is TGTGCCAGCTCACCATGGGTTAGCGGAGCCAGGGAGACCCAGTACTTC. Protein: CASSPWVSGARETQYF. Complete variable domain (other parts from reference TRBV18 and TRBJ2-5): NAGVMQNPRHLVRRRGQEARLRCSPMKGHSHVYWYRQLPEEGLKFMVYLQKENIIDESGMPKERFSAEFPKEGPSILRIQQVVRGDSAAYFCASSPWVSGARETQYFGPGTRLLVL.

The chain employs TRBV5-1 and TRBJ1-1, with D tentatively TRBD1 (5 bases). Trimming took off 3 bases at V and 1 base at J, with 10 bases between the two ends. The length of the CDR3 is 14 residues. Germline CDR1 SGHRS, CDR2 YFSETQ. CDR3 protein: CASSSWDGNTEAFF. In DNA, the CDR3 is TGCGCCAGCAGCTCCTGGGACGGGAACACTGAAGCTTTCTTT.

This clone was counted a single time. The chain combines TRBV7-9 with TRBJ1-4; possible D gene TRBD1, 5 bases. Trimming removed 0 bases from V and 6 bases from J, with 14 bases in between. Germline V lookup: CDR1 SEHNR, CDR2 FQNEAQ (reference sequence). The length of the CDR3 is 16 residues. For the CDR3, the DNA is TGTGCCAGCAGCTTAGCGGCAGGGATCATAGATGAAAAACTGTTTTTT. Its protein is CASSLAAGIIDEKLFF. Supplemented by reference TRBV7-9 and TRBJ1-4, the full variable domain reads DTGVSQNPRHKITKRGQNVTFRCDPISEHNRLYWYRQTLGQGPEFLTYFQNEAQLEKSRLLSDRFSAERPKGSFSTLEIQRTEQGDSAMYLCASSLAAGIIDEKLFFGSGTQLSVL.

This sequence joins TRBV9 and TRBJ2-7; 12 nucleotides line up with TRBD2. V gave up 2 bases and J gave up 6 bases; unmatched junction bases: 9. This CDR3 region has 16 residues. In germline, CDR1 is SGDLS, CDR2 YYNGEE. The CDR3 DNA reads as TGTGCCAGCAGCGTCCTAGCGGGAGGGCCTTTCGGCGAGCAGTACTTC. It yields the protein CASSVLAGGPFGEQYF.

V usage is TRBV28 and J usage is TRBJ2-5; D gene ambiguous. V lost 3 bases, J lost 4 bases, and 12 bases lay in between. This CDR3 has 14 amino acids. Germline CDR1 is MDHEN and CDR2 is SYDVKM. The CDR3 bases are TGTGCCAGCAGTTTCCTCGTTAGAGGAGAGACCCAGTACTTC. Translating gives CASSFLVRGETQYF.

The rearrangement links TRBV4-3 to TRBJ1-4; D remains unclear. The CDR3 spans 15 residues. Trimming pared 3 bases from V and 0 bases from J, leaving 8 bases between. CDR1 is LGHNA and CDR2 is YSLEER in the germline V gene. The CDR3 DNA reads TGCGCCAGCAGCCAGTTCAGAACAACTAATGAAAAACTGTTTTTT. It is translated as CASSQFRTTNEKLFF.

The chain recombines TRBV5-4 with TRBJ1-1; D unresolved. The CDR3 contains 16 residues. Germline loops: CDR1 SGHNT, CDR2 YYREEE (reference sequence). V was trimmed by 4 bases and J by 4 bases, leaving 20 bases between them. The CDR3 region is CASSPPRPPGGTEAFF. In DNA form, the CDR3 reads TGTGCCAGCAGCCCCCCCAGGCCACCGGGTGGCACTGAAGCTTTCTTT.

The gene calls are TRBV27 and TRBJ2-5; D is undetermined. Germline V CDR1 and CDR2: MNHEY, SMNVEV (reference sequence). Trimming took 4 bases from V and 4 from J, leaving 10 bases between them. The CDR3 has 13 residues. CDR3 sequence (DNA): TGTGCCAGCAGTTCCTTGTGGTCAGAGACCCAGTACTTC. It codes for CASSSLWSETQYF.

The rearrangement uses TRBV9 and TRBJ1-2; D is undetermined. Trimming took off 5 bases at V and 0 bases at J, with 8 bases between the two ends. Germline CDR1 reads SGDLS; CDR2 reads YYNGEE. The length of the CDR3 is 13 residues. The CDR3 DNA reads TGTGCCAGCAGAGAGGAGGCTAACTATGGCTACACCTTC. Translation: CASREEANYGYTF. Variable domain in full (rest from reference TRBV9 and TRBJ1-2): DSGVTQTPKHLITATGQRVTLRCSPRSGDLSVYWYQQSLDQGLQFLIQYYNGEERAKGNILERFSAQQFPDLHSELNLSSLELGDSALYFCASREEANYGYTFGSGTRLTVV.

The chain uses TRBV27 and TRBJ1-2; a weak D match, TRBD1 (5 bases). Trimming pared 5 bases from V and 0 bases from J, leaving 13 bases between. This CDR3 region has 15 residues. Germline-derived CDR1 and CDR2 are MNHEY and SMNVEV (reference sequence). The CDR3 loop is CASSPTSGPNYGYTF. DNA for the CDR3: TGTGCCAGCAGTCCAACCTCGGGACCTAACTATGGCTACACCTTC.

The genes are TRBV7-9 and TRBJ1-1, with a possible D match to TRBD1 (6 bases). This CDR3 spans 15 amino acids. Trimming pared 5 bases from V and 1 base from J, leaving 14 bases between. The V gene's germline CDR1 is SEHNR and CDR2 FQNEAQ (reference sequence). The CDR3 DNA is TGTGCCAGCAGCGAGCTAGGGGGGAAGAACACTGAAGCTTTCTTT. Its translation: CASSELGGKNTEAFF.

Note on this clone: The sample carries other DNA sequences with the same CDR3. This rearrangement joins TRBV27 to TRBJ2-7, with a tentative D call TRBD2 (6 bases). Trimming removed 5 bases at V and 2 bases at J, with 10 bases between. The CDR3 runs 13 residues. The germline V gene encodes CDR1 MNHEY and CDR2 SMNVEV (reference sequence). CDR3 sequence (DNA): TGTGCCAGCAGTCCACGACTAGCCTACGAGCAGTACTTC. Translated, it gives CASSPRLAYEQYF.